A single sample is the source of the 14 T cell receptor beta chains below, sequenced in a study of cytomegalovirus exposure and HLA in healthy donors. PCR employed 60 Vbeta and 13 Jbeta primers. Some clones are missing from TCRdb's copy, which holds only in-frame ones; the method was immunoSEQ multiplex PCR. The data hold around 300,000 clones, with more than 55% observed a single time. The sequenced sample consisted of PBMCs. The receptor set was obtained from a female donor in good health and CMV-seronegative.

V is TRBV7-8 and J is TRBJ2-7; 11 nucleotides agree with TRBD2. The germline V gene has CDR1 SGHVS and CDR2 FQNEAQ. The CDR3 extends over 18 amino acids. The V gene end was trimmed by 1 base and the J gene end by 0 bases; junction bases not matched to a gene: 8. The DNA for the CDR3 is TGTGCCAGCAGCTTAGAACTAGCGGGAGCCGGGGGCTCCTACGAGCAGTACTTC. It codes for CASSLELAGAGGSYEQYF. Full variable domain (remainder filled in from reference TRBV7-8 and TRBJ2-7): GAGVSQSPRYKVAKRGQDVALRCDPISGHVSLFWYQQALGQGPEFLTYFQNEAQLDKSGLPSDRFFAERPEGSVSTLKIQRTQQEDSAVYLCASSLELAGAGGSYEQYFGPGTRLTVT.

This chain uses TRBV28 with TRBJ1-5, with 7 nucleotides matching TRBD1. The CDR3 has 16 residues. Trimming took 1 base from V and 1 from J; bases not matched to a gene: 4. Per the germline V gene, CDR1 is MDHEN and CDR2 is SYDVKM. The CDR3 bases are TGTGCCAGCAGTTTATCGTCAGGGGGGAGCAATCAGCCCCAGCATTTT. This encodes CASSLSSGGSNQPQHF.

The V call is TRBV20-1, the J call TRBJ2-7, with D possibly being TRBD2 (6 bases). The CDR3 spans 11 residues. Germline V CDR1 and CDR2: DFQATT, SNEGSKA (reference sequence). The V gene lost 5 bases and the J gene lost 6 bases, with 11 bases spanning the gap. The CDR3: CSAAEGGEQYF. The CDR3, as DNA: TGCAGTGCTGCCGAGGGAGGCGAGCAGTACTTC.

The chain has TRBV11-3 and TRBJ2-2, with TRBD1 matching over 9 bases. Germline V gene data show CDR1 as SGHNT and CDR2 as YENEEA. Trimming at V came to 6 bases and at J to 2 bases, leaving 4 bases not matched to a gene. The CDR3 is made up of 15 amino acids. DNA of the CDR3: TGTGCCAGCAGAATGGACAGGGGTAACACCGGGGAGCTGTTTTTT. Translating it yields CASRMDRGNTGELFF.

The chain employs TRBV18 and TRBJ2-7, with TRBD2 matching 8 bases. With 2 bases clipped from V and 5 bases from J, the junction kept 11 bases outside the gene matches. CDR3 length equals 16 residues. The germline CDR1 and CDR2 sequences are KGHSH and LQKENI. This CDR3 is CASSPGARAGVHEQYF. CDR3 coding DNA: TGTGCCAGCTCACCAGGCGCAAGAGCGGGAGTACACGAGCAGTACTTC.

For this clone: The sample carries other DNA sequences with the same CDR3. The rearrangement joins TRBV7-2 to TRBJ2-3, with 10 bases that match TRBD2. The CDR3 covers 14 residues. The V gene end was trimmed by 4 bases and the J gene end by 5 bases; junction bases not matched to a gene: 3. Germline V gene sequence: CDR1 SGHTA, CDR2 FQGNSA. The CDR3 reads CASSSRTSGDTQYF. The CDR3 nucleotides read TGTGCCAGCAGCTCCCGGACTAGCGGAGATACGCAGTATTTT.

The chain recombines TRBV18 with TRBJ2-1, with a possible D match to TRBD2 (5 bases). The CDR3 extends over 14 amino acids. Germline V gene sequence: CDR1 KGHSH, CDR2 LQKENI. Deletions cut 6 bases from V and 8 bases from J, with 17 bases between. The CDR3 sequence is CASSRALSGDEQFF. CDR3 coding DNA: TGTGCCAGCTCTAGAGCCCTAAGCGGTGATGAGCAGTTCTTC.

This clone showed up just once. The V gene is TRBV7-2, the J gene TRBJ2-1; D may be TRBD2 (5 bases). This CDR3 comprises 14 residues. Trimming pared 0 bases from V and 3 bases from J, leaving 6 bases between. The germline gives CDR1 SGHTA, CDR2 FQGNSA. CDR3 residues: CASSLAGVYNEQFF. The CDR3 DNA reads as TGTGCCAGCAGCTTAGCGGGAGTCTACAATGAGCAGTTCTTC. Supplemented by reference TRBV7-2 and TRBJ2-1, the full variable domain reads GAGVSQSPSNKVTEKGKDVELRCDPISGHTALYWYRQSLGQGLEFLIYFQGNSAPDKSGLPSDRFSAERTGGSVSTLTIQRTQQEDSAVYLCASSLAGVYNEQFFGPGTRLTVL.

The J gene is TRBJ2-7, the V gene TRBV6-1; possible D gene TRBD2, 6 bases. The CDR3 is 14 residues long. Germline-derived CDR1 and CDR2 are MNHNS and SASEGT. Trimming took 6 bases from V and 4 from J, leaving 16 bases between them. The CDR3 nucleotides are TGTGCCAGCAGCCGCGGGACGATGGAGTACGAGCAGTACTTC. Protein sequence: CASSRGTMEYEQYF.

The rearrangement uses TRBV7-2 and TRBJ1-4; tentative D call: TRBD1 (5 bases). Trimming left V 2 bases short and J 12 bases short, with 13 bases between. This CDR3 comprises 13 residues. The germline V gene encodes CDR1 SGHTA and CDR2 FQGNSA. The CDR3 bases are TGTGCCAGCAGCTTAAATCAGGGCGGTGAACTGTTTTTT. Protein product: CASSLNQGGELFF.

The chain joins TRBV7-3 to TRBJ2-7, with TRBD2 matching over 8 bases. V shed 5 bases and J 5 bases; nucleotides not matched to a gene: 20. The CDR3 is 18 amino acids. Looked up from germline, CDR1 is SGHTA and CDR2 is FQGTGA. The CDR3 loop reads CASSPRPISGGPGHEQYF. DNA for the CDR3: TGTGCCAGCAGCCCCCGCCCTATATCGGGAGGGCCCGGGCACGAGCAGTACTTC.

This clone turned up a few times. The J gene is TRBJ1-4, the V gene TRBV18; no reliable D call. The germline V gene has CDR1 KGHSH and CDR2 LQKENI. The CDR3 is 14 amino acids. Trimming removed 0 bases from V and 7 bases from J, with 9 bases in between. This CDR3 is CASSPPPGGEKLFF. DNA of the CDR3: TGTGCCAGCTCACCACCGCCAGGTGGTGAAAAACTGTTTTTT. The variable domain in full, with the rest retrieved from reference TRBV18 and TRBJ1-4, is NAGVMQNPRHLVRRRGQEARLRCSPMKGHSHVYWYRQLPEEGLKFMVYLQKENIIDESGMPKERFSAEFPKEGPSILRIQQVVRGDSAAYFCASSPPPGGEKLFFGSGTQLSVL.

The rearrangement links TRBV30 to TRBJ1-1; possible D gene TRBD1, 6 bases. V gave up 6 bases and J gave up 3 bases, with 20 bases separating them. The CDR3 has 15 amino acids. CDR1 GTSNPN and CDR2 SVGIG come from the germline V gene (reference sequence). CDR3 bases: TGTGCCTGCCCCCGGGGGGGGGCTAGGGACACTGAAGCTTTCTTT. This sequence encodes CACPRGGARDTEAFF.

This chain joins TRBV7-8 and TRBJ1-1; D call uncertain. The V and J ends lost 1 base and 4 bases respectively, with 7 bases between them. In germline, CDR1 is SGHVS, CDR2 FQNEAQ. This CDR3 has 13 residues. The CDR3 is CASSLDSRTEAFF. The DNA of the CDR3 is TGTGCCAGCAGCTTAGACAGTCGCACTGAAGCTTTCTTT.